The 30 T cell receptor beta chains given below trace back to one sample, sequenced in a study of blood T cell repertoires in COVID-19. This table comes from immunoSEQ multiplex PCR, and its TCRdb copy is limited to in-frame clones, with some not included. Among about 60,000 clones listed, roughly 79% were seen once. Specimen: peripheral blood. The receptors were sampled from a human donor in a cohort sampled during active COVID-19.

The V and J genes are TRBV27 and TRBJ1-5; D is perhaps TRBD1 (5 bases). V gave up 5 bases and J gave up 5 bases, with 7 bases separating them. The CDR3 has 12 amino acids. Germline CDR1 MNHEY, CDR2 SMNVEV (reference sequence). CDR3 DNA: TGTGCCAGCAGTGCCAGGGATCAGCCCCAGCATTTT. The encoded protein is CASSARDQPQHF.

In DNA form, the CDR3 reads TGTGCCAGCACCCTGGGAGCGGGGGCCTCCTACGAGCAGTACTTC. This translates into CASTLGAGASYEQYF. This sequence joins TRBV5-4 and TRBJ2-7; 8 bases fit TRBD2. The junction had 8 bases not matched to a gene; V was cut back by 6 bases and J by 0 bases. Germline CDR1 and CDR2: SGHNT and YYREEE (reference sequence). The CDR3 is made up of 15 amino acids.

V is TRBV11-2 and J is TRBJ1-5; TRBD1 might be the D (6 bases). The CDR3 has 14 residues. The V end lost 5 bases, the J end lost 6 bases, and 14 bases lay between the germline ends. The germline V gene has CDR1 SGHAT and CDR2 FQNNGV. Here the CDR3 reads CASSPLGAGQPQHF. In DNA, the CDR3 is TGTGCCAGCAGCCCGTTGGGGGCCGGTCAGCCCCAGCATTTT. The full variable domain, completed using reference TRBV11-2 and TRBJ1-5, is EAGVAQSPRYKIIEKRQSVAFWCNPISGHATLYWYQQILGQGPKLLIQFQNNGVVDDSQLPKDRFSAERLKGVDSTLKIQPAKLEDSAVYLCASSPLGAGQPQHFGDGTRLSIL.

The V and J genes are TRBV29-1 and TRBJ2-7, with D maybe TRBD1 (6 bases). This CDR3 spans 14 amino acids. CDR1 SQVTM and CDR2 ANQGSEA come from the germline V gene. The germline V and J ends were trimmed by 4 bases and 3 bases, with 16 bases remaining between them. For the CDR3, the DNA is TGCAGCGTTGTCCCCGGGACAAGAAACTACGAGCAGTACTTC. Its protein is CSVVPGTRNYEQYF.

The chain couples TRBV3-1 (or the pseudogene TRBV3-2) to TRBJ2-7, with 10 bases aligning to TRBD2. This CDR3 comprises 16 residues. Trimming cost V 4 bases and J 5 bases; bases outside gene matches: 11. Germline CDR1 is LGHDT and CDR2 is YNNKEL (reference sequence). CDR3 in amino acids: CASSPISSGSVNEQYF. Written as DNA, the CDR3 is TGTGCCAGCAGCCCTATATCTAGCGGGAGCGTCAACGAGCAGTACTTC.

The gene calls are TRBV12-3 or TRBV12-4 and TRBJ1-2, with a weak D call TRBD1 (6 bases). The CDR3 has 13 residues. Between the trimmed V and J ends, which lost 6 bases and 3 bases, there was a span of 11 bases. The CDR3 reads CASSPDSYYGYTF. The CDR3 region has the DNA TGTGCCAGCAGCCCGGACAGCTACTATGGCTACACCTTC.

The V gene is TRBV6-5, the J gene TRBJ2-7; a weak D match, TRBD1 (6 bases). V was shortened by 7 bases and J by 2 bases, with 15 bases between the two germline ends. CDR1 is MNHEY, CDR2 SVGAGI, per germline. The length of the CDR3 is 14 residues. The DNA for the CDR3 is TGTGCCAGCACACAGGACAGAACAGCCTACGAGCAGTACTTC. Translation gives CASTQDRTAYEQYF.

The CDR3 loop reads CSVDAAGGLNNEQFF. The CDR3 DNA reads as TGCAGCGTTGATGCAGCGGGAGGGTTAAACAATGAGCAGTTCTTC. The chain uses TRBV29-1 and TRBJ2-1, with 10 nucleotides matching TRBD2. Germline V gives CDR1 SQVTM, CDR2 ANQGSEA. With 3 bases clipped from V and 5 bases from J, the junction kept 7 bases outside the gene matches. CDR3 length: 15 amino acids.

The V gene is TRBV20-1, the J gene TRBJ2-3, with 16 bases aligning to TRBD2. After removal of 3 bases from V and 4 bases from J, the junction contained 1 base not matched to a gene. Germline V gene data show CDR1 as DFQATT and CDR2 as SNEGSKA (reference sequence). This CDR3 is built from 15 residues. CDR3: CSASGTSGGADTQYF. The DNA for the CDR3 is TGCAGTGCTAGTGGGACTAGCGGGGGGGCAGATACGCAGTATTTT.

The chain combines TRBV5-1 with TRBJ1-4, with D tentatively TRBD1 (6 bases). The CDR3 loop spans 15 amino acids. Deletions cut 4 bases from V and 5 bases from J, with 15 bases between. Per the germline V gene, CDR1 is SGHRS and CDR2 is YFSETQ. The CDR3 reads CASSAQGPPNEKLFF. CDR3 bases: TGCGCCAGCAGCGCACAGGGCCCTCCCAATGAAAAACTGTTTTTT.

The chain employs TRBV19 and TRBJ1-2; D call uncertain. The length of the CDR3 is 15 residues. CDR1 LNHDA and CDR2 SQIVND come from the germline V gene (reference sequence). Between the trimmed V and J ends, which lost 1 base and 4 bases, there was a span of 13 bases. The CDR3 sequence is CASSIGGQVFYGYTF. For the CDR3, the DNA is TGTGCCAGTAGTATAGGAGGGCAGGTCTTCTATGGCTACACCTTC.

This rearrangement joins TRBV3-1 (or the pseudogene TRBV3-2) to TRBJ2-3, with TRBD1 identical over 7 bases. Trimming took 4 bases from V and 2 from J; bases not matched to a gene: 6. The CDR3 consists of 15 residues. Germline lookup yields CDR1 LGHDT and CDR2 YNNKEL (reference sequence). CDR3 coding DNA: TGTGCCAGCAGCCGGACGGGACAGTACACAGATACGCAGTATTTT. Amino acids: CASSRTGQYTDTQYF.

This clone came up once. V usage is TRBV12-5 and J usage is TRBJ1-2, with D tentatively TRBD1 (5 bases). Trimming shortened V by 4 bases and J by 6 bases, and 15 bases separated the two germline ends. CDR1 is LGHNT and CDR2 is FRNRAP in the germline V gene. There are 14 residues in the CDR3. Here the CDR3 DNA reads TGTGCTAGTGGTTCCCAAGCAGGGCTAGATGGCTACACCTTC. This translates into CASGSQAGLDGYTF.

The chain employs TRBV6-6 and TRBJ1-1; 9 nucleotides match TRBD1. CDR3 length: 16 amino acids. Germline assignment: CDR1 MNHNY and CDR2 SVGAGI (reference sequence). V shed 5 bases and J 2 bases; nucleotides not matched to a gene: 9. The CDR3 is CASSPDGQGRNTEAFF. CDR3 bases: TGTGCCAGCAGTCCCGATGGACAGGGGCGAAACACTGAAGCTTTCTTT.

This clone was seen more than once but under ten times. The chain uses TRBV6-2 or TRBV6-3 and TRBJ1-5; D gene ambiguous. CDR3 length: 12 residues. CDR1 MNHEY and CDR2 SVGEGT come from the germline V gene. Trimming took off 6 bases at V and 3 bases at J, with 6 bases between the two ends. The CDR3 nucleotides are TGTGCCAGCAGCCCTCACAATCAGCCCCAGCATTTT. Translated: CASSPHNQPQHF.

This clone appeared a single time. V and J are TRBV18 and TRBJ2-2; 7 nucleotides agree with TRBD1. Germline CDR1 reads KGHSH; CDR2 reads LQKENI. V gave up 7 bases and J gave up 4 bases; unmatched junction bases: 15. The CDR3 runs 17 residues. CDR3 nucleotides: TGTGCCAGCTGGACAGGAACTGGTGGTTACTTCACCGGGGAGCTGTTTTTT. Amino acid sequence: CASWTGTGGYFTGELFF. Based on the CDR3 plus reference TRBV18 and TRBJ2-2, the full variable domain is NAGVMQNPRHLVRRRGQEARLRCSPMKGHSHVYWYRQLPEEGLKFMVYLQKENIIDESGMPKERFSAEFPKEGPSILRIQQVVRGDSAAYFCASWTGTGGYFTGELFFGEGSRLTVL.

The chain links TRBV4-1 to TRBJ2-5; TRBD2 matches 12 bases. J was trimmed by 7 bases and V by 1 base; bases with no gene match: 7. Germline V gene lookup returns CDR1 MGHRA and CDR2 YSYEKL. CDR3 length equals 16 residues. The CDR3 DNA is TGCGCCAGCAGCCAAGCCACTAGCGGGAGGATTGGGACCCAGTACTTC. Its protein product is CASSQATSGRIGTQYF.

V is TRBV5-1 and J is TRBJ2-7; 8 bases line up with TRBD1. The length of the CDR3 is 16 residues. The junction had 14 bases not matched to a gene; V was cut back by 4 bases and J by 5 bases. Germline V CDR1 and CDR2: SGHRS, YFSETQ. The CDR3 DNA sequence: TGCGCCAGCAGCCGATTCCGGGACAGGAGAACTGACGAGCAGTACTTC. Amino acids: CASSRFRDRRTDEQYF.

The genes are TRBV28 and TRBJ1-6; D gene unclear. The CDR3 has 12 amino acids. V lost 6 bases to trimming and J lost 7 bases, with 7 bases between them. CDR1 MDHEN and CDR2 SYDVKM come from the germline V gene. This CDR3 is CASSRRNSPLHF. The CDR3 region has the DNA TGTGCCAGCAGCCGGAGGAATTCACCCCTCCACTTT.

J is TRBJ1-3 and V is TRBV7-9, with D unclear. This CDR3 spans 15 amino acids. CDR1 and CDR2 (germline): SEHNR, FQNEAQ (reference sequence). V gave up 5 bases and J gave up 1 base, with 12 bases separating them. CDR3 protein: CASSPNAGSGNTIYF. CDR3 DNA: TGTGCCAGCAGCCCAAACGCGGGGTCTGGAAACACCATATATTTT. The full variable domain, completed using reference TRBV7-9 and TRBJ1-3, is DTGVSQNPRHKITKRGQNVTFRCDPISEHNRLYWYRQTLGQGPEFLTYFQNEAQLEKSRLLSDRFSAERPKGSFSTLEIQRTEQGDSAMYLCASSPNAGSGNTIYFGEGSWLTVV.

The chain combines TRBV13 with TRBJ2-5, with D possibly TRBD1 on 6 matching bases. This CDR3 is built from 12 residues. V lost 3 bases, J lost 5 bases, and 7 bases lay in between. From germline, CDR1 is PRHDT and CDR2 FYEKMQ (reference sequence). The CDR3 sequence: CASSFGGETQYF. The CDR3 coding sequence is TGTGCCAGCAGCTTTGGGGGCGAGACCCAGTACTTC.

The V call is TRBV6-5, the J call TRBJ2-5; D gene uncertain. The length of the CDR3 is 13 residues. Germline loops: CDR1 MNHEY, CDR2 SVGAGI. V was trimmed by 6 bases and J by 4 bases, leaving 12 bases between them. CDR3 DNA sequence: TGTGCCAGCAGGCTTCAACATGGAGAGACCCAGTACTTC. It yields the protein CASRLQHGETQYF.

The chain uses TRBV3-1 (or the pseudogene TRBV3-2) and TRBJ2-2, with D perhaps TRBD2 (5 bases). The CDR3 has 15 amino acids. V lost 5 bases and J 2 bases, leaving 12 bases between the germline ends. Looked up from germline, CDR1 is LGHDT and CDR2 is YNNKEL (reference sequence). The CDR3 DNA reads TGTGCCAGCAGCTATCGAGGGAAAAACACCGGGGAGCTGTTTTTT. It specifies CASSYRGKNTGELFF.

This chain uses TRBV4-1 with TRBJ1-2; 9 bases align to TRBD1. CDR3 length equals 15 residues. The V gene end was trimmed by 1 base and the J gene end by 1 base; junction bases not matched to a gene: 1. Germline CDR1 and CDR2: MGHRA and YSYEKL. The CDR3 nucleotides read TGCGCCAGCAGCCAAGGACAGGGGGTTAACTATGGCTACACCTTC. Protein product: CASSQGQGVNYGYTF.

This chain connects TRBV19 to TRBJ1-2; tentatively, D is TRBD1 (5 bases). The CDR3 loop spans 15 amino acids. Looked up from germline, CDR1 is LNHDA and CDR2 is SQIVND (reference sequence). The V end lost 3 bases, the J end lost 2 bases, and 13 bases lay between the germline ends. In DNA form, the CDR3 reads TGTGCCAGTAGTATTGGTCGGCAGGGAAACTATGGCTACACCTTC. Its translation: CASSIGRQGNYGYTF. Using reference TRBV19 and TRBJ1-2 for the parts outside the CDR3, the full variable domain is DGGITQSPKYLFRKEGQNVTLSCEQNLNHDAMYWYRQDPGQGLRLIYYSQIVNDFQKGDIAEGYSVSREKKESFPLTVTSAQKNPTAFYLCASSIGRQGNYGYTFGSGTRLTVV.

The gene calls are TRBV6-5 and TRBJ2-5; 8 bases are a match to TRBD2. From germline, CDR1 is MNHEY and CDR2 SVGAGI. Germline trimming cut 6 bases from V and 7 bases from J; bases unmatched to any gene: 13. The length of the CDR3 is 15 residues. DNA of the CDR3: TGTGCCAGCAGGGGAGCGGGAGAACCCGCCGCGACCCAGTACTTC. It specifies CASRGAGEPAATQYF.

This chain connects TRBV2 to TRBJ2-7; 11 bases match TRBD2. Trimming at V came to 4 bases and at J to 6 bases, leaving 5 bases not matched to a gene. Per germline, CDR1 SNHLY and CDR2 FYNNEI. The CDR3 runs to 14 residues. This chain's CDR3 is CASSGRTSGGEQYF. Written as DNA, the CDR3 is TGTGCCAGCAGTGGAAGAACTAGCGGGGGCGAGCAGTACTTC.

This clone turned up a few times. The V gene is TRBV18, the J gene TRBJ1-2; possible D gene TRBD1, 5 bases. Germline assignment: CDR1 KGHSH and CDR2 LQKENI. The V and J ends lost 3 bases and 2 bases respectively, with 13 bases between them. The CDR3 sequence is 15 residues long. The CDR3 sequence: CASSPARDVNYGYTF. CDR3 nucleotides: TGTGCCAGCTCACCCGCGCGGGACGTGAACTATGGCTACACCTTC.

This clone was recorded many times. CDR3 loop: CASSEAARYDEQFF. The CDR3, as DNA: TGCGCCAGCAGTGAGGCAGCGAGGTACGATGAGCAGTTCTTC. The chain joins TRBV10-2 to TRBJ2-1; no firm D call. CDR3 length: 14 residues. The germline CDR1 and CDR2 sequences are WSHSY and SAAADI. V dropped 2 bases and J dropped 8 bases, with 13 bases sitting between them.

The chain links TRBV5-1 to TRBJ2-7, with D possibly TRBD2 on 5 matching bases. Trimming pared 0 bases from V and 3 bases from J, leaving 19 bases between. The germline gives CDR1 SGHRS, CDR2 YFSETQ. The CDR3 is 17 amino acids. CDR3 amino acids: CASSLGVTGSKGYEQYF. In DNA, the CDR3 is TGCGCCAGCAGCTTGGGAGTTACGGGGTCGAAGGGCTACGAGCAGTACTTC.